This T cell receptor (beta chain) was recovered during a study of early T cells in non-severe SARS-CoV-2 infection. Unique molecular identifiers were added to individual cDNA molecules. In TCRdb, the 5' RACE reads were re-called with MiXCR into one record per CDR3 protein. The data hold 60,000 to 70,000 distinct CDR3 sequences, with 9.1% observed a single time. The germline V and J ends were trimmed by 6 bases and 2 bases, with 14 bases remaining between them. Germline V gene sequence: CDR1 SNHLY, CDR2 FYNNEI. The CDR3 loop spans 14 amino acids. This clonotype was sampled from an adult who was a healthcare worker with PCR-confirmed SARS-CoV-2 infection or an uninfected control (not recorded which). The chain is built from TRBV2 and TRBJ2-7; D is ambiguous. The source material was whole blood. This CDR3 reads CASRGKGSPYEQYF. DNA of the CDR3: TGTGCCAGCAGGGGGAAAGGGTCCCCCTACGAGCAGTACTTC.